This T cell receptor beta chain is from a study of T cells in Graves' hyperthyroidism and ophthalmopathy. Every diagnosis used clinical symptoms, serum thyroxine and TRAb, thyroid ultrasound and orbital computed tomography. PBMCs came from more than 8.5 ml fresh peripheral blood. Regarding the study as a whole: Most thyroid clonotypes with frequency above 0.001 were detected in blood.

Germline V CDR1 and CDR2: DFQATT, SNEGSKA (reference sequence). Trimming stripped 6 bases from V and 5 bases from J, with 5 bases between. This CDR3 has 10 residues. At least ten counts were recorded for this clonotype. Its antigen is undetermined. Amplified TCR beta CDR3 regions derived from RNA transcripts. The TCR CDR3 was amplified in a first-round RT-PCR using the HTBI primer set. TCRdb reprocessed the multiplex PCR reads with MiXCR, giving one entry per CDR3 protein. The sample contains hundreds of thousands of distinct CDR3 sequences, over 12% of which appear only once. The chain is built from TRBV20-1 and TRBJ2-1, with D hard to call. The sequence derives from a man in his late teens or twenties with Graves' ophthalmopathy. Sequencing was done on a sample of blood. Written as DNA, the CDR3 is TGCAGTGCCCTAAACAATGAGCAGTTCTTC. Its translation: CSALNNEQFF.